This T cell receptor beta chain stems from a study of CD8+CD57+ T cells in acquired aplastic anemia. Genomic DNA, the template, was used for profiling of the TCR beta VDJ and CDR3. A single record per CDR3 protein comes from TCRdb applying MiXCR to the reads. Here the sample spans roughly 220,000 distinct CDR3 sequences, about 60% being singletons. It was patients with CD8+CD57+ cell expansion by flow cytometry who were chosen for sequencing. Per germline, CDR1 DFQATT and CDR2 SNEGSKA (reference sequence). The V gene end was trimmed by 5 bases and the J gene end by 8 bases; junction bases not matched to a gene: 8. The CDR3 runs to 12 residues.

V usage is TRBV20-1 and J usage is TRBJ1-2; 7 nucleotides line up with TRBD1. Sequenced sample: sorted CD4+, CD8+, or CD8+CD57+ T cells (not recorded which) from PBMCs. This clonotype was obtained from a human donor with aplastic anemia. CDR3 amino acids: CSAGEQGSGYTF. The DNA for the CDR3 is TGCAGTGCTGGCGAACAGGGGTCGGGCTACACCTTC.